This TCR beta chain is drawn from a study of blood T cell repertoires in COVID-19 (TCRdb year 2020). Study-wide context: Samples covering the acute and convalescent phases of COVID-19 were provided by collaborators in the United States, Italy and Spain. The prospective study material was composed of cDNA or gDNA derived from T cells, B-cell-depleted T cells, or PBMCs. Subjects who had been exposed to COVID-19, were actively infected with it, or had recovered from it provided the deeply sampled blood TCRbeta repertoires that made up the dataset. The repertoires were made available in a free public database intended to serve as a resource for research on the immune response to SARS-CoV-2. Samples came from the ongoing ImmuneRACE study (first 160 participants) plus 1,254 subjects from 6 global collaborators. Sample metadata almost always included a de-identified subject ID, COVID-19 status, age in years and sex. Where available, HLA class I and class II types were obtained from metadata supplied by the sample provider rather than from assay-based typing. What the authors observed across the whole study: The amount of clinical and demographic metadata varied by source and participant and was provided uncurated.

Each collaborating institution followed its own protocols to collect whole blood in K2EDTA tubes. For TCRbeta analysis, collaborators shipped samples as frozen whole blood, isolated PBMCs, or DNA extracted from either of those sample types. This clone was recorded only once. Its binding antigen is unknown. The record has no base qualities; no much larger clone is one base away. The immunoSEQ Assay, a bias-controlled multiplex PCR, was used to amplify TCRbeta CDR3 regions from genomic DNA. As for the original processing: Nucleated cell counts per sample were estimated from amplification of reference gene primers within the assay. To quantify the absolute abundance of each unique TCRbeta CDR3 rearrangement, sequence reads were collapsed and filtered. For each sample, productive Simpson clonality was calculated as the square root of Simpson's diversity index across productive rearrangements. Here the immuneACCESS table is served through TCRdb, limited to in-frame sequences with V and J called. Missing clones are a known gap in these copies; in checked studies unresolved V genes cover under half, and the rest lacks a known reason. The D gene and trimming were derived from the DNA, and the V and J assignments and clone size from that table. In all, the sample holds 130,000 or so clones, and about 80% of those were seen once. The ten biggest clones cover roughly 16% of the sample.

Including cysteine and phenylalanine, the CDR3 has 14 amino acids. Left in the record is the CDR3 DNA by itself, 42 bases read in frame from the first base. V is cut by 0 bases and J by 0 bases, and the space between the germline ends is 8 bases. The germline V gene yields SQVTM for CDR1 and ANQGSEA for CDR2. The sample taken for sequencing was peripheral blood. The chain joins TRBV29-1 to TRBJ2-5, with no reliable assignment of the D segment. This clonotype was obtained from a man aged 55 to 70 with active or convalescent COVID-19. CDR3 protein: CSVEDRLYQETQYF. The nucleotide sequence is given as TGCAGCGTTGAAGATCGTCTGTACCAAGAGACCCAGTACTTC.